These T cell receptor beta chains were read from a single sample in a study of blood T cell repertoires in COVID-19. Using immunoSEQ multiplex PCR, the repertoire was profiled, and TCRdb retains in-frame clones only, with some absent. The top ten clones hold 13% of a sample with about 220,000 clones, 70% to 90% of them seen once. Material: peripheral blood. These receptors were collected from a human donor in a cohort sampled during active COVID-19. CDR3s include the opening cysteine and the closing phenylalanine or tryptophan. The D gene is left open where the match is weak. Size values are once, few and many counts, or a class for expanded clones, and some rows have none.

clone_size d_call j_call v_call cdr3_aa cdr3_nt
. TRBD1 TRBJ2-5 TRBV7-3 CASSPKGDRGVGETQYF TGTGCCAGCAGCCCAAAAGGGGACAGGGGGGTCGGGGAGACCCAGTACTTC
. . TRBJ2-4 TRBV19 CASSIQEGRNIQYF TGTGCCAGTAGTATTCAGGAAGGTAGAAACATTCAGTACTTC
. TRBD1 TRBJ2-3 TRBV5-4 CASSTLTGGIGTDTQYF TGTGCCAGCAGTACTTTGACAGGGGGGATAGGTACAGATACGCAGTATTTT
. TRBD2 TRBJ2-2 TRBV7-2 CASSRGGESTGELFF TGTGCCAGCAGCCGTGGGGGGGAGAGCACCGGGGAGCTGTTTTTT
. TRBD2 TRBJ2-3 TRBV19 CASSISRERIDTQYF TGTGCCAGTAGTATTTCGCGGGAGAGGATTGATACGCAGTATTTT
. . TRBJ1-4 TRBV7-2 CASSLASRRGNEKLFF TGTGCCAGCAGCTTAGCAAGTCGGAGGGGTAATGAAAAACTGTTTTTT
few . TRBJ2-7 TRBV6-6 CASRGLDNYEQYF TGTGCCAGCAGGGGACTTGACAACTACGAGCAGTACTTC
. TRBD1 TRBJ1-1 TRBV3-1/TRBV3-2 CASSQSGQGITEAFF TGTGCCAGCAGCCAGTCGGGACAGGGTATTACTGAAGCTTTCTTT
. TRBD2 TRBJ2-1 TRBV5-4 CASSLVAGATYNEQFF TGTGCCAGCAGCTTGGTAGCGGGGGCCACCTACAATGAGCAGTTCTTC
. TRBD1 TRBJ2-1 TRBV19 CASSHRGRRAEGYSEQFF TGTGCCAGTAGCCACAGGGGCCGCCGGGCCGAGGGTTATAGTGAGCAGTTCTTC
few . TRBJ1-1 TRBV28 CASRIQGERTEAFF TGTGCCAGCAGGATACAGGGTGAAAGGACTGAAGCTTTCTTT
. . TRBJ1-1 TRBV9 CASSVGVLNTEAFF TGTGCCAGCAGCGTAGGCGTCCTAAACACTGAAGCTTTCTTT
. TRBD2 TRBJ2-7 TRBV28 CATGRTGGYEQYF TGTGCCACGGGGAGAACGGGAGGTTACGAGCAGTACTTC
once . TRBJ1-1 TRBV6-5 CASSSSQNTEAFF TGTGCCAGCAGTTCTAGCCAAAACACTGAAGCTTTCTTT
many TRBD1 TRBJ1-2 TRBV6-4 CASSPGQNYGYTF TGTGCCAGCAGCCCGGGACAGAACTATGGCTACACCTTC
. . TRBJ2-7 TRBV6-1 CASSEAGDYDEQYF TGTGCCAGCAGTGAAGCGGGCGATTACGACGAGCAGTACTTC
. TRBD2 TRBJ2-1 TRBV24-1 CATSDSGLAGGYNEQFF TGTGCCACCAGTGACTCGGGACTAGCGGGGGGCTACAATGAGCAGTTCTTC
once TRBD1 TRBJ1-2 TRBV19 CASSIRTGWSDYGYTF TGTGCCAGTAGTATCCGGACAGGTTGGTCCGACTATGGCTACACCTTC
. TRBD1 TRBJ2-7 TRBV2 CASTPQGAIPYEQYF TGTGCCAGCACTCCGCAGGGGGCGATTCCCTACGAGCAGTACTTC
. . TRBJ2-7 TRBV4-3 CASSQVGGSSSYEQYF TGCGCCAGCAGCCAAGTGGGCGGGTCGAGCTCCTACGAGCAGTACTTC
. . TRBJ1-1 TRBV5-1 CASKLGLGTEAFF TGCGCCAGCAAGCTAGGACTGGGGACTGAAGCTTTCTTT
once . TRBJ1-5 TRBV18 CASSPGSGNQPQHF TGTGCCAGCTCACCAGGGAGCGGCAATCAGCCCCAGCATTTT
. . TRBJ1-2 TRBV19 CASSLAGGLQGYTF TGTGCCAGTTCTTTGGCCGGGGGGCTTCAGGGCTACACCTTC
. . TRBJ1-1 TRBV6-5 CASSLQGPTEAFF TGTGCCAGCAGTTTACAGGGCCCCACTGAAGCTTTCTTT
. . TRBJ1-1 TRBV7-8 CASTVQGIDTEAFF TGTGCCAGCACCGTACAGGGAATAGACACTGAAGCTTTCTTT
. . TRBJ2-1 TRBV9 CASSLQSEYYNEQFF TGTGCCAGCAGCCTTCAATCGGAGTACTACAATGAGCAGTTCTTC
. . TRBJ1-5 TRBV5-1 CASSYDGGARPQHF TGCGCCAGCAGCTACGACGGCGGCGCCCGCCCCCAGCATTTT
. . TRBJ1-5 TRBV19 CASRGVIQPQHF TGTGCCAGTAGAGGGGTAATCCAGCCCCAGCATTTT
. . TRBJ1-1 TRBV5-1 CASSLADTKLTEAFF TGCGCCAGCAGCTTGGCGGACACAAAATTAACCGAAGCTTTCTTT
. . TRBJ2-3 TRBV11-3 CASSTGLGDTQYF TGTGCCAGCAGTACAGGCCTGGGGGATACGCAGTATTTT
. . TRBJ1-6 TRBV29-1 CSVILQGSGSPLHF TGCAGCGTGATTCTTCAGGGGTCCGGCTCACCCCTCCACTTT
many . TRBJ2-5 TRBV29-1 CSVEERSGASQETQYF TGCAGCGTTGAAGAACGCTCAGGGGCCTCCCAAGAGACCCAGTACTTC
. . TRBJ2-7 TRBV5-1 CASNAGIDEQYF TGCGCCAGCAACGCGGGAATCGACGAGCAGTACTTC
. . TRBJ2-2 TRBV21-1 CASSKETTGELFF TGTGCCAGCAGCAAAGAAACTACCGGGGAGCTGTTTTTT
. . TRBJ2-3 TRBV10-3 CAIKTWTDTQYF TGTGCCATCAAGACATGGACAGATACGCAGTATTTT
. TRBD1 TRBJ1-2 TRBV19 CASSPDRAGYTF TGTGCCAGTAGTCCAGACAGGGCTGGCTACACCTTC
. TRBD1 TRBJ2-2 TRBV19 CASSRATGVGTGELFF TGTGCCAGTAGTAGAGCCACAGGGGTAGGGACCGGGGAGCTGTTTTTT
. TRBD1 TRBJ1-4 TRBV5-1 CASSLVQGAVEKLFF TGCGCCAGCAGCTTGGTCCAGGGGGCTGTTGAAAAACTGTTTTTT
many . TRBJ2-7 TRBV27 CASSFRGYHEQYF TGTGCCAGCAGTTTTAGGGGTTACCACGAGCAGTACTTC
once TRBD1 TRBJ1-4 TRBV11-2 CASSSPGQEEKLFF TGTGCCAGCAGCTCCCCGGGACAGGAAGAAAAACTGTTTTTT
. . TRBJ2-7 TRBV5-4 CASSLATGIEQYF TGTGCCAGCAGCTTGGCCACAGGGATCGAGCAGTACTTC
. TRBD1 TRBJ2-1 TRBV5-4 CASSHLDRGNEQFF TGTGCCAGCAGCCACCTGGACAGGGGCAATGAGCAGTTCTTC
. TRBD1 TRBJ1-1 TRBV5-1 CASSEPDRPNTEAFF TGCGCCAGCAGCGAACCGGACAGGCCGAACACTGAAGCTTTCTTT
. . TRBJ2-7 TRBV5-5 CASSSRKSSYEQYF TGTGCCAGCAGCTCTAGGAAGAGCTCCTACGAGCAGTACTTC
. . TRBJ2-7 TRBV29-1 CSARDGRYEQYF TGCAGCGCTCGGGACGGGAGATACGAGCAGTACTTC
. . TRBJ1-6 TRBV5-1 CASSSTTGTLGSPLHF TGCGCCAGCAGCTCAACAACAGGGACCCTAGGCTCACCCCTCCACTTT
. TRBD2 TRBJ2-1 TRBV6-2/TRBV6-3 CASSRQPGTSGSVPISYNEQFF TGTGCCAGCAGCCGCCAACCTGGGACTAGCGGGAGCGTTCCTATCTCCTACAATGAGCAGTTCTTC
. . TRBJ1-1 TRBV7-9 CASSLGGGSPFNTEAFF TGTGCCAGCAGCTTAGGCGGGGGGTCCCCGTTCAACACTGAAGCTTTCTTT
. TRBD1 TRBJ2-3 TRBV7-9 CASSLRDRGPDTQYF TGTGCCAGCAGCCTTAGGGACAGGGGGCCAGATACGCAGTATTTT
few TRBD1 TRBJ2-7 TRBV5-4 CASSSKQGFYEQYF TGTGCCAGCAGCTCTAAACAGGGGTTCTACGAGCAGTACTTC
. TRBD2 TRBJ2-2 TRBV9 CASSSRLAGAYTGELFF TGTGCCAGCAGCTCAAGACTAGCGGGGGCCTACACCGGGGAGCTGTTTTTT
. . TRBJ2-1 TRBV9 CASSPSGTGLVEQFF TGTGCCAGCAGCCCATCCGGGACTGGGCTTGTAGAGCAGTTCTTC
. TRBD2 TRBJ2-1 TRBV5-1 CASSPRGERRLAGAYNEQFF TGCGCCAGCAGCCCGCGGGGGGAAAGGAGACTAGCGGGGGCCTACAATGAGCAGTTCTTC
many . TRBJ1-2 TRBV28 CASSSTGLANYGYTF TGTGCCAGCAGTTCTACAGGGTTGGCTAACTATGGCTACACCTTC
. . TRBJ1-1 TRBV12-3/TRBV12-4 CASSLGPNTEAFF TGTGCCAGCAGTTTAGGGCCAAACACTGAAGCTTTCTTT
. TRBD1 TRBJ1-2 TRBV9 CASSVRLGQDYGYTF TGTGCCAGCAGCGTAAGATTGGGACAGGACTATGGCTACACCTTC
once . TRBJ1-2 TRBV6-1 CASSESAAGAGYGYTF TGTGCCAGCAGTGAAAGTGCGGCAGGGGCAGGATATGGCTACACCTTC
. . TRBJ2-7 TRBV19 CASSIDLSAYEQYF TGTGCCAGTAGTATAGATCTATCCGCCTACGAGCAGTACTTC
. . TRBJ1-4 TRBV7-2 CASSLYGATNEKLFF TGTGCCAGCAGCTTATACGGTGCAACTAATGAAAAACTGTTTTTT
. . TRBJ2-1 TRBV29-1 CSVDGGTIYNEQFF TGCAGCGTTGACGGCGGGACGATCTACAATGAGCAGTTCTTC